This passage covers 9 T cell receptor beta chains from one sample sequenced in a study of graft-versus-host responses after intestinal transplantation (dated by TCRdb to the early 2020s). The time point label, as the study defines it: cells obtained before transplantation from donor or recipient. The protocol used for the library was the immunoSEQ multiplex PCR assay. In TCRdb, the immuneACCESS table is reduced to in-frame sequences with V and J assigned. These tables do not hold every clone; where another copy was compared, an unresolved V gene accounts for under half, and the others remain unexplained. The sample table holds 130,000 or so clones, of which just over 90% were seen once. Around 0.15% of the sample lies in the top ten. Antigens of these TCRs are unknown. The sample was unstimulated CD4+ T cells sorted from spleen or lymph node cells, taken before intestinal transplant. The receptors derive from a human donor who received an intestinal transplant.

CDR3 coding DNA: TGTGCCAGCAGCAAAGGGGGTCGGAATGTAGGCACCGGGGAGCTGTTTTTT. Protein product: CASSKGGRNVGTGELFF. The chain employs TRBV21-1 and TRBJ2-2. TRBV21-1 is assigned pseudogene status. The CDR3 has 17 amino acids.

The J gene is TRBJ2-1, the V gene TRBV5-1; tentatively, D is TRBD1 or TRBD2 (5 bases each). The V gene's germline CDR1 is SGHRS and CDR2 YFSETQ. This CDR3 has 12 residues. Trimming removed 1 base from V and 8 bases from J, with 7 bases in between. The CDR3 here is CASSLRGYEQFF. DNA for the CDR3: TGCGCCAGCAGCTTGCGGGGCTATGAGCAGTTCTTC.

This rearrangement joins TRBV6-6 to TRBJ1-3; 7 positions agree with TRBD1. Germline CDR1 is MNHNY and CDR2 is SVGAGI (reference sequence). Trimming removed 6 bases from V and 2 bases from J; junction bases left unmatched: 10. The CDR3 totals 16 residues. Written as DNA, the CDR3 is TGTGCCAGCAGGGGCCCGCAACAGGGGACTGGAAACACCATATATTTT. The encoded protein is CASRGPQQGTGNTIYF.

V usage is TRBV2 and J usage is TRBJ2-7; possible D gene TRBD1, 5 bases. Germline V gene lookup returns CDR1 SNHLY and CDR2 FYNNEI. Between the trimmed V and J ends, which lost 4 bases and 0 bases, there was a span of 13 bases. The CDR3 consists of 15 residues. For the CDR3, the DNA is TGTGCCAGCAGTGGGTCCCGACAGTCCTCCTACGAGCAGTACTTC. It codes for CASSGSRQSSYEQYF. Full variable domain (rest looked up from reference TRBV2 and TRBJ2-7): EPEVTQTPSHQVTQMGQEVILRCVPISNHLYFYWYRQILGQKVEFLVSFYNNEISEKSEIFDDQFSVERPDGSNFTLKIRSTKLEDSAMYFCASSGSRQSSYEQYFGPGTRLTVT.

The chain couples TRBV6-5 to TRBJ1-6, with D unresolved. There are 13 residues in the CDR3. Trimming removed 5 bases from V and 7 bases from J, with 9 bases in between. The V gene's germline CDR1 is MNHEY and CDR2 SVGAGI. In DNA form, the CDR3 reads TGTGCCAGCAGTGTTAGGGAAAATTCACCCCTCCACTTT. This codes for CASSVRENSPLHF.

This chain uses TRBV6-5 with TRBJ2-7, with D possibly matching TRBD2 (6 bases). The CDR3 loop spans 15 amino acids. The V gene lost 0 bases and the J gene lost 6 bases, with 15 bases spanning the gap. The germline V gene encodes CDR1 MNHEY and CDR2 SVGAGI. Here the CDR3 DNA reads TGTGCCAGCAGTTACTCCTATGAATTAGCGGCCGAGCAGTACTTC. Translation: CASSYSYELAAEQYF.

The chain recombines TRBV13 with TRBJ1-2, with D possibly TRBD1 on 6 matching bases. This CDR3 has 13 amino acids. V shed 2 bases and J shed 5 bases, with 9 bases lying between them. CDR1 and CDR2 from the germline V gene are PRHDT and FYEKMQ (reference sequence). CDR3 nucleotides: TGTGCCAGCAGCTTACCCACAGGGTATGGCTACACCTTC. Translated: CASSLPTGYGYTF.

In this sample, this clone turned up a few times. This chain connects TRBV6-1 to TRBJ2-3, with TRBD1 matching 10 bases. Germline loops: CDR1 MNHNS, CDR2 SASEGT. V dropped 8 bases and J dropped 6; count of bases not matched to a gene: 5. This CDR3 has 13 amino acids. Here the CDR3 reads CASLGTGDDTQYF. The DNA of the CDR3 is TGTGCCAGCCTTGGGACAGGGGACGATACGCAGTATTTT.

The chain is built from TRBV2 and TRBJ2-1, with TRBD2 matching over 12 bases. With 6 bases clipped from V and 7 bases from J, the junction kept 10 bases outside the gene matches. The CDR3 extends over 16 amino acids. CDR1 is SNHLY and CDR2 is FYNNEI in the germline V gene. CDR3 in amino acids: CASSGDLLAGGNEQFF. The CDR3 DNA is TGTGCCAGCAGCGGGGATCTCCTAGCGGGGGGGAATGAGCAGTTCTTC.